The clone carrying this T cell receptor beta chain has a count of ten or more. Its antigen is not identified. The CDR3 is cut off 3 residues early in the read; its end comes from the germline J gene. The data are from a study of T cell clonality in common variable immunodeficiency. Sequencing used immunoSEQ multiplex PCR; TCRdb keeps in-frame clones, though not all of them. The sample holds tens of thousands of clones, and no clone turns up only once. Notes on the study in general: Compared with healthy controls, CVID subjects showed increased TCRbeta clonality, mostly in about a third.

Germline loops: CDR1 SGHVS, CDR2 FQNEAQ. V was pared by 5 bases and J by 5 bases, with 8 bases of the junction left unmatched. This CDR3 contains 16 residues. The sequence derives from a person aged 18 to 70 in good health. Material for sequencing was peripheral blood mononuclear cells. The chain carries TRBV7-8 and TRBJ2-1; 11 nucleotides match TRBD1. The CDR3 is CASSRTWTGGNNEQFF. The covered CDR3 bases are TGTGCCAGCAGCCGAACTTGGACAGGGGGCAACAATGAG.